Each of the 10 T cell receptor beta chains below was sequenced from the same sample in a study of shared clonotypes between healthy human individuals. Assay used: immunoSEQ multiplex PCR; TCRdb lists only in-frame clones, some missing. This sample yields millions of clones, of which about 95% are seen a single time; 0.1% to 0.15% belongs to the top ten. The sequencing input was naive CD4+ T cells sorted from blood. Subset in this sample: CD45RA+ positively selected. The origin of the receptors is a man aged 18 to 30 in good health.

This chain joins TRBV2 and TRBJ1-5; possible D gene TRBD1, 6 bases. This CDR3 has 14 amino acids. V was trimmed by 6 bases and J by 3 bases, leaving 12 bases between them. Germline CDR1 reads SNHLY; CDR2 reads FYNNEI. The CDR3: CASSGDRSNQPQHF. CDR3 in DNA: TGTGCCAGCAGCGGAGACAGGTCCAATCAGCCCCAGCATTTT.

The V gene is TRBV14, the J gene TRBJ2-7, with D maybe TRBD2 (7 bases). Trimming removed 3 bases from V and 5 bases from J, with 11 bases in between. This CDR3 is built from 13 residues. Looked up from germline, CDR1 is SGHDN and CDR2 is FVKESK. The CDR3 DNA is TGTGCCAGCAGCCAGGGAGGGGGGGACGAGCAGTACTTC. This gives the protein CASSQGGGDEQYF.

In its sample, this clone was seen once. The chain joins TRBV5-1 to TRBJ2-5; 8 bases map to TRBD1. Trimming removed 4 bases from V and 5 bases from J; junction bases left unmatched: 7. In germline, CDR1 is SGHRS, CDR2 YFSETQ. CDR3 length: 14 residues. The CDR3 is CASSVGTGSETQYF. DNA for the CDR3: TGCGCCAGCAGCGTAGGGACAGGCAGTGAGACCCAGTACTTC.

The chain joins TRBV4-3 to TRBJ1-6; no clear D. V gave up 1 base and J gave up 10 bases, with 23 bases separating them. CDR1 is LGHNA, CDR2 YSLEER, per germline. This CDR3 spans 18 amino acids. The CDR3 protein is CASSQVSYTGGSRSPLHF. The CDR3 nucleotides read TGCGCCAGCAGCCAAGTATCTTACACGGGCGGGTCTCGATCACCCCTCCACTTT.

This chain joins TRBV7-9 and TRBJ2-3, with unresolved D. The CDR3 runs to 14 residues. The germline V and J ends were trimmed by 1 base and 2 bases, with 7 bases remaining between them. Germline V gene data show CDR1 as SEHNR and CDR2 as FQNEAQ (reference sequence). CDR3 sequence: CASSLGGPTDTQYF. CDR3 in DNA: TGTGCCAGCAGCTTAGGCGGCCCCACAGATACGCAGTATTTT.

V usage is TRBV6-1 and J usage is TRBJ2-7; D is undetermined. With 5 bases removed from V and 0 bases from J, the gap between germline ends came to 14 bases. Germline CDR1 reads MNHNS; CDR2 reads SASEGT. The CDR3 runs 15 residues. The CDR3 region has the DNA TGTGCCAGCAGTCTTTCGACCGTTAGCTCCTACGAGCAGTACTTC. It codes for CASSLSTVSSYEQYF.

The V gene is TRBV18, the J gene TRBJ1-3; D is undetermined. This CDR3 comprises 13 residues. Germline V gene data show CDR1 as KGHSH and CDR2 as LQKENI. Trimming took 7 bases from V and 2 from J, leaving 9 bases between them. The CDR3 loop reads CASFSGTGNTIYF. In DNA, the CDR3 is TGTGCCAGCTTCAGCGGGACTGGAAACACCATATATTTT.

This clone has only one observation. The chain is built from TRBV6-6 and TRBJ2-1; weak D call: TRBD1 (6 bases). The CDR3 spans 16 residues. The V end was cut by 7 bases, the J end by 2 bases, with 18 bases between. The germline V gene encodes CDR1 MNHNY and CDR2 SVGAGI (reference sequence). Written as DNA, the CDR3 is TGTGCCAGCATCGAGATTGGACAGAAAGCCTACAATGAGCAGTTCTTC. Protein: CASIEIGQKAYNEQFF.

About this clone itself: Other nucleotide sequences in the sample specify the same CDR3. The chain is built from TRBV20-1 and TRBJ2-5; no clear D. Germline loops: CDR1 DFQATT, CDR2 SNEGSKA (reference sequence). V lost 3 bases and J lost 2, with 4 bases in between. The CDR3 extends over 11 amino acids. This CDR3 reads CSARGQETQYF. CDR3 bases: TGCAGTGCTAGGGGGCAAGAGACCCAGTACTTC.

This clone was counted a few times. Other DNA variants within this sample encode the same CDR3. The V and J genes are TRBV6-6 and TRBJ1-2; tentatively, D is TRBD1 (5 bases). From germline, CDR1 is MNHNY and CDR2 SVGAGI (reference sequence). V was shortened by 6 bases and J by 4 bases, with 9 bases between the two germline ends. This CDR3 contains 12 residues. DNA of the CDR3: TGTGCCAGCAGGCAGGGCCTCTATGGCTACACCTTC. Protein product: CASRQGLYGYTF.